The 23 T cell receptor beta chains reported below all come from one sample, sequenced in a study of neoadjuvant nivolumab and ipilimumab in lung cancer. Measured with immunoSEQ multiplex PCR; TCRdb has only the in-frame clones, and not every one. The table has some 26,000 clones, 75% to 85% seen once. The specimen was tumor tissue, collected after neoadjuvant nivolumab, alone or with ipilimumab, at or shortly before surgery. These receptors originate from an adult with non-small cell lung cancer.

The V and J genes are TRBV6-6 and TRBJ1-1, with TRBD1 matching over 12 bases. V lost 0 bases to trimming and J lost 7 bases; unmatched junction nucleotides: 3. The germline V gene encodes CDR1 MNHNY and CDR2 SVGAGI (reference sequence). This CDR3 has 15 amino acids. The CDR3: CASSYSGQGAFEAFF. The DNA for the CDR3 is TGTGCCAGCAGTTACTCGGGACAGGGGGCTTTTGAAGCTTTCTTT.

This clone was counted between two and nine times. J is TRBJ1-5 and V is TRBV25-1; D is ambiguous. Trimming pared 5 bases from V and 7 bases from J, leaving 9 bases between. This CDR3 has 12 amino acids. CDR1 MGHDK and CDR2 SYGVNS come from the germline V gene. The CDR3 reads CASSFEGQPQHF. CDR3 DNA: TGTGCCAGCAGTTTCGAGGGACAGCCCCAGCATTTT.

The rearrangement links TRBV2 to TRBJ2-7; no definite D call. Germline CDR1 and CDR2: SNHLY and FYNNEI. Trimming cost V 4 bases and J 5 bases, with 15 bases left between them. This CDR3 has 14 amino acids. The CDR3 region is CASSVSLVDHEQYF. CDR3 nucleotides: TGTGCCAGCAGTGTGAGCCTCGTGGACCACGAGCAGTACTTC.

J is TRBJ2-7 and V is TRBV6-6; 7 bases agree with TRBD1. V lost 5 bases and J lost 2; bases outside the gene matches: 3. Germline V gives CDR1 MNHNY, CDR2 SVGAGI (reference sequence). This CDR3 contains 13 residues. The CDR3 protein is CASSIGTAYEQYF. The CDR3, as DNA: TGTGCCAGCAGTATAGGGACAGCCTACGAGCAGTACTTC.

This clone was found a few times. This chain uses TRBV10-3 with TRBJ2-5; D is unclear. Germline CDR1 reads ENHRY; CDR2 reads SYGVKD. The CDR3 has 13 amino acids. The V and J ends lost 4 bases and 3 bases respectively, with 9 bases between them. The CDR3 DNA is TGTGCCATCAGTGGTTCGAGAGAAGAGACCCAGTACTTC. This sequence encodes CAISGSREETQYF.

The chain is built from TRBV2 and TRBJ1-5, with D unclear. Deletions cut 6 bases from V and 3 bases from J, with 6 bases between. Germline lookup yields CDR1 SNHLY and CDR2 FYNNEI. CDR3 length equals 12 residues. The CDR3 spells CASRADNQPQHF. CDR3 nucleotides: TGTGCCAGCAGGGCGGACAATCAGCCCCAGCATTTT.

In this sample, this clone turned up once. DNA of the CDR3: TGTGCCAGCAGCCTCGACAGGCTTCCGTACAATGAGCAGTTCTTC. Its translation: CASSLDRLPYNEQFF. The V call is TRBV11-3, the J call TRBJ2-1; D possibly corresponds to TRBD1 (6 bases). V lost 5 bases, J lost 4 bases, and 15 bases lay in between. The CDR3 loop spans 15 amino acids. Germline assignment: CDR1 SGHNT and CDR2 YENEEA.

The chain employs TRBV29-1 and TRBJ2-2; 8 positions agree with TRBD1. CDR1 is SQVTM and CDR2 is ANQGSEA in the germline V gene. The CDR3 contains 14 residues. Unmatched junction bases numbered 9, after V lost 6 bases and J lost 6 bases. CDR3 DNA sequence: TGCAGCGTGCCGGGACAGGTCACTCCCGGGGAGCTGTTTTTT. It is translated as CSVPGQVTPGELFF.

The chain links TRBV27 to TRBJ1-5; 7 bases are a match to TRBD1. Germline CDR1 is MNHEY and CDR2 is SMNVEV (reference sequence). There are 13 residues in the CDR3. V lost 4 bases to trimming and J lost 4 bases; unmatched junction nucleotides: 1. The CDR3 region has the DNA TGTGCCAGCAGTTGGGACAGAAATCAGCCCCAGCATTTT. Its protein is CASSWDRNQPQHF.

The rearrangement uses TRBV6-5 and TRBJ2-7, with D unresolved. The germline CDR1 and CDR2 sequences are MNHEY and SVGAGI. The CDR3 length is 15 residues. V lost 0 bases and J lost 4, with 13 bases in between. The CDR3 is CASSYSTESEYEQYF. In DNA form, the CDR3 reads TGTGCCAGCAGTTACTCCACTGAATCAGAATACGAGCAGTACTTC.

This chain links TRBV6-5 with TRBJ2-7; D may be TRBD1 (8 bases). This CDR3 spans 14 amino acids. Looked up from germline, CDR1 is MNHEY and CDR2 is SVGAGI. Between the trimmed V and J ends, which lost 8 bases and 2 bases, there was a span of 16 bases. CDR3 in amino acids: CASSKQGGAYEQYF. Written as DNA, the CDR3 is TGTGCCAGCTCAAAACAGGGGGGGGCCTACGAGCAGTACTTC.

J is TRBJ1-4 and V is TRBV11-2, with D possibly matching TRBD1 (5 bases). The CDR3 runs to 16 residues. V was shortened by 4 bases and J by 5 bases, with 17 bases between the two germline ends. Germline V lookup: CDR1 SGHAT, CDR2 FQNNGV. The CDR3 loop reads CASSYRGAGTNEKLFF. CDR3 DNA: TGTGCCAGCAGCTATCGCGGGGCAGGGACGAATGAAAAACTGTTTTTT. Full variable domain (remainder filled in from reference TRBV11-2 and TRBJ1-4): EAGVAQSPRYKIIEKRQSVAFWCNPISGHATLYWYQQILGQGPKLLIQFQNNGVVDDSQLPKDRFSAERLKGVDSTLKIQPAKLEDSAVYLCASSYRGAGTNEKLFFGSGTQLSVL.

The chain is built from TRBV10-2 and TRBJ2-7, with D tentatively TRBD2 (6 bases). The CDR3 is made up of 13 amino acids. Trimming shortened V by 4 bases and J by 0 bases, and 7 bases separated the two germline ends. The germline V gene has CDR1 WSHSY and CDR2 SAAADI. The DNA of the CDR3 is TGCGCCAGCAGTGCCGGGAGCTCCTACGAGCAGTACTTC. This codes for CASSAGSSYEQYF.

The V call is TRBV5-5, the J call TRBJ2-7; tentatively, D is TRBD2 (5 bases). This CDR3 region has 11 residues. V lost 1 base to trimming and J lost 6 bases, with 5 bases between them. Germline values: CDR1 SGHKS, CDR2 YYEKEE (reference sequence). In DNA, the CDR3 is TGTGCCAGCAGCTTGCGGGGCGAGCAGTACTTC. The encoded protein is CASSLRGEQYF.

This rearrangement joins TRBV30 to TRBJ2-7, with 9 bases fitting TRBD1. Germline trimming cut 1 base from V and 3 bases from J; bases unmatched to any gene: 10. CDR1 is GTSNPN, CDR2 SVGIG, per germline (reference sequence). CDR3 size: 16 residues. CDR3: CAWSGARGQGNYEQYF. Written as DNA, the CDR3 is TGTGCCTGGAGTGGTGCACGTGGACAGGGGAACTACGAGCAGTACTTC.

J is TRBJ1-2 and V is TRBV6-1; 7 bases map to TRBD1. Germline trimming cut 4 bases from V and 4 bases from J; bases unmatched to any gene: 12. The CDR3 spans 16 residues. Germline V gene sequence: CDR1 MNHNS, CDR2 SASEGT. The CDR3, as DNA: TGTGCCAGCAGTGGACTGAGGGGGCAGCCCATCTATGGCTACACCTTC. Translation: CASSGLRGQPIYGYTF.

The chain recombines TRBV6-1 with TRBJ1-5; D is undetermined. V was shortened by 4 bases and J by 9 bases, with 7 bases between the two germline ends. This CDR3 is built from 11 residues. Germline V gives CDR1 MNHNS, CDR2 SASEGT. The chain's CDR3 is CASSVGPPQHF. The CDR3 DNA sequence: TGTGCCAGCAGTGTTGGACCGCCCCAGCATTTT.

The chain links TRBV11-3 to TRBJ1-2; 7 bases line up with TRBD1. Germline-derived CDR1 and CDR2 are SGHNT and YENEEA. This CDR3 contains 14 residues. J gave up 6 bases and V 5 bases, and 9 bases lay outside the gene matches. CDR3 nucleotides: TGTGCCAGCAGCCCCCAGGGGGATGTGGATGGCTACACCTTC. This gives the protein CASSPQGDVDGYTF.

Regarding this clone: This same CDR3 is encoded by further DNA sequences in the sample. The J gene is TRBJ2-7, the V gene TRBV5-5; D call uncertain. The ends were cut back, 2 bases at V and 2 bases at J, with 8 bases in the middle. This CDR3 spans 13 amino acids. CDR1 and CDR2 (germline): SGHKS, YYEKEE (reference sequence). The CDR3 sequence is CASSFGQAYEQYF. The CDR3 bases are TGTGCCAGCAGCTTCGGCCAAGCCTACGAGCAGTACTTC. The complete variable domain, with remaining parts taken from reference TRBV5-5 and TRBJ2-7, reads DAGVTQSPTHLIKTRGQQVTLRCSPISGHKSVSWYQQVLGQGPQFIFQYYEKEERGRGNFPDRFSARQFPNYSSELNVNALLLGDSALYLCASSFGQAYEQYFGPGTRLTVT.

V is TRBV5-1 and J is TRBJ2-7; D is uncertain. The CDR3 extends over 14 amino acids. V lost 0 bases to trimming and J lost 6 bases, with 13 bases between them. Germline V CDR1 and CDR2: SGHRS, YFSETQ. The CDR3 region is CASSLGGLQSEQYF. For the CDR3, the DNA is TGCGCCAGCAGCTTGGGTGGGTTACAGTCCGAGCAGTACTTC. The variable domain in full, completed from reference TRBV5-1 and TRBJ2-7, reads KAGVTQTPRYLIKTRGQQVTLSCSPISGHRSVSWYQQTPGQGLQFLFEYFSETQRNKGNFPGRFSGRQFSNSRSEMNVSTLELGDSALYLCASSLGGLQSEQYFGPGTRLTVT.

J is TRBJ2-7 and V is TRBV7-8, with D unclear. This CDR3 has 13 amino acids. V lost 1 base and J lost 5, with 9 bases in between. Germline CDR1 and CDR2: SGHVS and FQNEAQ. The CDR3 DNA reads as TGTGCCAGCAGCTTAGTAGTTCAGGACGAGCAGTACTTC. Translated: CASSLVVQDEQYF.

The chain has TRBV27 and TRBJ1-1; 7 bases map to TRBD1. CDR1 is MNHEY, CDR2 SMNVEV, per germline (reference sequence). The junction had 8 bases not matched to a gene; V was cut back by 7 bases and J by 0 bases. This CDR3 comprises 15 residues. For the CDR3, the DNA is TGTGCCAGCATTCCCTTGACAGGGATGAACACTGAAGCTTTCTTT. Amino acids: CASIPLTGMNTEAFF.

The chain is built from TRBV2 and TRBJ1-4, with D tentatively TRBD1 (5 bases). Trimming left V 4 bases short and J 8 bases short, with 17 bases between. CDR1 and CDR2 (germline): SNHLY, FYNNEI. The CDR3 runs to 15 residues. The CDR3 protein is CASSVGLSAVEKLFF. The CDR3, as DNA: TGTGCCAGCAGTGTGGGACTCTCGGCGGTGGAAAAACTGTTTTTT.